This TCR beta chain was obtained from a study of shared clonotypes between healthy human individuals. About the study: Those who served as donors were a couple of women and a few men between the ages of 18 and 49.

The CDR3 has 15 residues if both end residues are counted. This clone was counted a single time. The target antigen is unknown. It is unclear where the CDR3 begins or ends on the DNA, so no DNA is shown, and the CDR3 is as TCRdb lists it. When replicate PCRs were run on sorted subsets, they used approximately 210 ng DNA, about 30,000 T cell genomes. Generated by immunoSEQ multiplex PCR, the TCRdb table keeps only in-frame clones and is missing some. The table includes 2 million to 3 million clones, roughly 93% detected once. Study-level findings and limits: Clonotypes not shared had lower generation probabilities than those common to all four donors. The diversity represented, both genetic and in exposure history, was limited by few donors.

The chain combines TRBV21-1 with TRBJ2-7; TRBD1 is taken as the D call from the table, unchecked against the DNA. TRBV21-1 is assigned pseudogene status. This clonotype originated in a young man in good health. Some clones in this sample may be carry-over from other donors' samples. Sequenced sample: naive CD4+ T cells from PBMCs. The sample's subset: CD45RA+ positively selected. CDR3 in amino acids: CASSKVGTGTYEQYF.